This T cell receptor beta chain is from a study of blood T cell repertoires in COVID-19. Per the germline V gene, CDR1 is ENHRY and CDR2 is SYGVKD. The CDR3 is 15 amino acids. The J segment lost 3 bases and the V segment lost 6 bases, leaving 3 bases of the junction unmatched. Authors' methods: Scientists estimated how many nucleated cells there were by amplifying reference gene primers. The data were produced by immunoSEQ multiplex PCR, yet TCRdb's version contains in-frame clones alone and is incomplete. The D gene and trimming were derived from the DNA, and the V and J assignments and clone size from that table. The table shows about 200,000 clones, with around 82% occurring only once.

Sequencing input: peripheral blood. This TCR came from a woman in her 70s with acute or convalescent COVID-19. V gene TRBV10-3 combines with J gene TRBJ2-1, with 12 bases fitting TRBD2. The CDR3 here is CAIRQGLAGYNEQFF. The CDR3 DNA reads as TGTGCCATCAGGCAGGGACTAGCGGGCTACAATGAGCAGTTCTTC.